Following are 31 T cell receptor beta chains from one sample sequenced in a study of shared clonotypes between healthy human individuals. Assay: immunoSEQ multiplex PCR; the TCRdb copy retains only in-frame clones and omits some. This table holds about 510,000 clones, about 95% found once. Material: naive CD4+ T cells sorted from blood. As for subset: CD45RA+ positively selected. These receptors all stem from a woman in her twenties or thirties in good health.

The CDR3 region has the DNA TGTGCCAGCAGTTACCCCGGACAGGGATCGGTCGAGCAGTACTTC. Amino acids: CASSYPGQGSVEQYF. The chain uses TRBV6-5 and TRBJ2-7; 8 bases line up with TRBD1. Germline CDR1 and CDR2: MNHEY and SVGAGI. The V and J ends lost 2 bases and 6 bases, in that order; junction bases with no gene match: 9. This CDR3 region has 15 residues.

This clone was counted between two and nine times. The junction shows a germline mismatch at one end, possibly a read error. The CDR3 protein is CASRLGWDNTEAFF. In DNA form, the CDR3 reads TGCGCCAGCAGGTTGGGTTGGGATAACACTGAAGCTTTCTTT. V and J are TRBV5-1 and TRBJ1-1; D is unclear. There are 14 residues in the CDR3. Germline values: CDR1 SGHRS, CDR2 YFSETQ. The complete variable domain, with remaining parts taken from reference TRBV5-1 and TRBJ1-1, reads KAGVTQTPRYLIKTRGQQVTLSCSPISGHRSVSWYQQTPGQGLQFLFEYFSETQRNKGNFPGRFSGRQFSNSRSEMNVSTLELGDSALYLCASRLGWDNTEAFFGQGTRLTVV.

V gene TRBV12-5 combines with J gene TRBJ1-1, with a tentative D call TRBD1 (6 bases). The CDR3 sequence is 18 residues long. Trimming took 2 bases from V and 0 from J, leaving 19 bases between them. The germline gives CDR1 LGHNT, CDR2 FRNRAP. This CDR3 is CASGLYPLFDRLNTEAFF. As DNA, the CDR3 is TGTGCTAGTGGTTTGTATCCCCTGTTTGACAGGTTGAACACTGAAGCTTTCTTT.

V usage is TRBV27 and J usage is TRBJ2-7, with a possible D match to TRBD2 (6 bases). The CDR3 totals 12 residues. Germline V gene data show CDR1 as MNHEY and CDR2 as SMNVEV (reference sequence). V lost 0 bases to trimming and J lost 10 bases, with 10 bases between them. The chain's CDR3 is CASSLSEGTQYF. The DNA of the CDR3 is TGTGCCAGCAGTTTATCGGAGGGTACCCAGTACTTC.

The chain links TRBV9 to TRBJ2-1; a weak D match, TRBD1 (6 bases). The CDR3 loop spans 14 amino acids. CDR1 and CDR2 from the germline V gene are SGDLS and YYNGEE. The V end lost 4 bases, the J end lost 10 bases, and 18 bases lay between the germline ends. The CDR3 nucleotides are TGTGCCAGCAGCATAACAGGGAGCCCGGGGGAGCAGTTCTTC. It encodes CASSITGSPGEQFF.

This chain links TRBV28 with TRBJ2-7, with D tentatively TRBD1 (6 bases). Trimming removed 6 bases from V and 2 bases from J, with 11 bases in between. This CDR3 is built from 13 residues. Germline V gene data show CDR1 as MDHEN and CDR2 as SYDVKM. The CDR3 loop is CASRPGAPYEQYF. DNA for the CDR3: TGTGCCAGCAGGCCAGGGGCGCCCTACGAGCAGTACTTC.

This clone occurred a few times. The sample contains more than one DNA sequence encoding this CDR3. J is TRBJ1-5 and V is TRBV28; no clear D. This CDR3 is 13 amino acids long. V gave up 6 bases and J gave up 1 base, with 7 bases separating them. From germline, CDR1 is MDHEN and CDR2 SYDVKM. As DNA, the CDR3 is TGTGCCAGCAGCCTGGACAGCAATCAGCCCCAGCATTTT. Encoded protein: CASSLDSNQPQHF.

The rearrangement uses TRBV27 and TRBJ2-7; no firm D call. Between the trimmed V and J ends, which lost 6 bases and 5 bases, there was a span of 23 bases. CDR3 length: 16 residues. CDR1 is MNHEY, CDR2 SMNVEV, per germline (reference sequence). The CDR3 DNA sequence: TGTGCCAGCAGCCGTACGACCCGGCCCCTTAGGGACGAGCAGTACTTC. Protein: CASSRTTRPLRDEQYF.

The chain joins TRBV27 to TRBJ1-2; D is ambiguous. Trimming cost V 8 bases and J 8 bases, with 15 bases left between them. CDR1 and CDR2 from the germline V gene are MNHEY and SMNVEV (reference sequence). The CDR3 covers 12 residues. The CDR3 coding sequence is TGTGCCAGCCATGGCGGGCAAAGGGGCTACACCTTC. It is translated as CASHGGQRGYTF.

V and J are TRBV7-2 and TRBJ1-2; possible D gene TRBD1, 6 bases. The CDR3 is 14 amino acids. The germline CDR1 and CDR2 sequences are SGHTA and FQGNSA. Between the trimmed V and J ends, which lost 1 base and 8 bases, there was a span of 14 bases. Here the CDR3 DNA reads TGTGCCAGCAGCTTAGATTATCAGGGGCGAGGCTACACCTTC. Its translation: CASSLDYQGRGYTF.

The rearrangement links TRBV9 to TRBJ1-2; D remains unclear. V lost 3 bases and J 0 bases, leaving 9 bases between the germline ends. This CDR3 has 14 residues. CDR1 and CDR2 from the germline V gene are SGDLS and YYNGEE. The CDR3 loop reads CASSATGTNYGYTF. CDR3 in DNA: TGTGCCAGCAGCGCTACCGGTACTAACTATGGCTACACCTTC. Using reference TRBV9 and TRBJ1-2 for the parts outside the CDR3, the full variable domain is DSGVTQTPKHLITATGQRVTLRCSPRSGDLSVYWYQQSLDQGLQFLIQYYNGEERAKGNILERFSAQQFPDLHSELNLSSLELGDSALYFCASSATGTNYGYTFGSGTRLTVV.

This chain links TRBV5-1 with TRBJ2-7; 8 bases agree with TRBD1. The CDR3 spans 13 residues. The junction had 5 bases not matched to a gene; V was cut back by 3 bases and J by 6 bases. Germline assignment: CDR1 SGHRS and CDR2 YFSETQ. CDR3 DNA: TGCGCCAGCAGCTGGACAGGGCTGGGCGAGCAGTACTTC. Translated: CASSWTGLGEQYF. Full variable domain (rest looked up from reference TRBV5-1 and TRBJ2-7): KAGVTQTPRYLIKTRGQQVTLSCSPISGHRSVSWYQQTPGQGLQFLFEYFSETQRNKGNFPGRFSGRQFSNSRSEMNVSTLELGDSALYLCASSWTGLGEQYFGPGTRLTVT.

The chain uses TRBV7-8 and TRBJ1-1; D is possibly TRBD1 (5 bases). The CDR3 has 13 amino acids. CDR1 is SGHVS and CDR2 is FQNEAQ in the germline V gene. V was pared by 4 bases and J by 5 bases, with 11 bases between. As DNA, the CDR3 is TGTGCCAGCAGCTGGGACCAGCCAACTGAAGCTTTCTTT. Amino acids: CASSWDQPTEAFF.

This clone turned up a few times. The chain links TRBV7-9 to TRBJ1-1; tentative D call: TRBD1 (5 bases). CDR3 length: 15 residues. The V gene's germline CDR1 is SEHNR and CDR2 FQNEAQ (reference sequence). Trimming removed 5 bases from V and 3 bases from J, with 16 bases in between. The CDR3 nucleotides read TGTGCCAGCAGCCACCGTGGGGGTAGCGACACTGAAGCTTTCTTT. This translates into CASSHRGGSDTEAFF.

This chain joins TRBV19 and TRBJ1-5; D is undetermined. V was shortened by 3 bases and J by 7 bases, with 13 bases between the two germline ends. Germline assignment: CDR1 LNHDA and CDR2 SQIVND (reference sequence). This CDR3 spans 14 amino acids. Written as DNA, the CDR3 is TGTGCCAGTAGTATCTCGCGAGCGGGACAGCCCCAGCATTTT. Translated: CASSISRAGQPQHF. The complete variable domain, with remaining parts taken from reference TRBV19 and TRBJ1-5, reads DGGITQSPKYLFRKEGQNVTLSCEQNLNHDAMYWYRQDPGQGLRLIYYSQIVNDFQKGDIAEGYSVSREKKESFPLTVTSAQKNPTAFYLCASSISRAGQPQHFGDGTRLSIL.

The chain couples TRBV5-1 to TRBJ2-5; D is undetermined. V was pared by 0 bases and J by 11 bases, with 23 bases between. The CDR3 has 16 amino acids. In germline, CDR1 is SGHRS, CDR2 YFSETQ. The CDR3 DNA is TGCGCCAGCAGCTTGGAGGCGTCAGCACCCCCGAGGTGGCAGTACTTC. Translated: CASSLEASAPPRWQYF.

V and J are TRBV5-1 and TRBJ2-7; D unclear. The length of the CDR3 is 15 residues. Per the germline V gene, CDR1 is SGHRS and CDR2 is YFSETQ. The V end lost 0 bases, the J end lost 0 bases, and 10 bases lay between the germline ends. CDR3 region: CASSLAGPRSYEQYF. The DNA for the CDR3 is TGCGCCAGCAGCTTGGCCGGCCCCCGCTCCTACGAGCAGTACTTC.

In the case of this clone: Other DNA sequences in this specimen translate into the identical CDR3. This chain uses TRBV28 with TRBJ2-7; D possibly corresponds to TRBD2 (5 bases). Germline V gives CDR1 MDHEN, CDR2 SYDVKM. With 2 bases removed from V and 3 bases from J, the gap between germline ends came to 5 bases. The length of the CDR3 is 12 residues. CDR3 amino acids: CASSLGSYEQYF. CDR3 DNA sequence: TGTGCCAGCAGTTTAGGGAGCTACGAGCAGTACTTC. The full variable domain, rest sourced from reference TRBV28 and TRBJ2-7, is DVKVTQSSRYLVKRTGEKVFLECVQDMDHENMFWYRQDPGLGLRLIYFSYDVKMKEKGDIPEGYSVSREKKERFSLILESASTNQTSMYLCASSLGSYEQYFGPGTRLTVT.

The CDR3 DNA reads as TGTGCCAGCAGCTCAAAGCGGGAGAACTACGAGCAGTACTTC. It translates to CASSSKRENYEQYF. The rearrangement uses TRBV5-4 and TRBJ2-7, with 8 bases identical to TRBD2. The V gene end was trimmed by 3 bases and the J gene end by 3 bases; junction bases not matched to a gene: 5. The CDR3 loop spans 14 amino acids. Per germline, CDR1 SGHNT and CDR2 YYREEE (reference sequence).

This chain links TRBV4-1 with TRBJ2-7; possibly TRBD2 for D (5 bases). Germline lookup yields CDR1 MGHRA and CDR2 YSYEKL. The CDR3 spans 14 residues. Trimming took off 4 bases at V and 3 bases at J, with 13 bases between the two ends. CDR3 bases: TGCGCCAGCAGCCGACTCACCGGGATCTACGAGCAGTACTTC. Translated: CASSRLTGIYEQYF.

The CDR3 sequence is CASSLYGIGADTQYF. In DNA form, the CDR3 reads TGTGCCAGCAGCTTATATGGGATTGGGGCAGATACGCAGTATTTT. This chain links TRBV11-2 with TRBJ2-3; D unclear. Germline loops: CDR1 SGHAT, CDR2 FQNNGV. The CDR3 length is 15 residues. Trimming took off 2 bases at V and 4 bases at J, with 13 bases between the two ends.

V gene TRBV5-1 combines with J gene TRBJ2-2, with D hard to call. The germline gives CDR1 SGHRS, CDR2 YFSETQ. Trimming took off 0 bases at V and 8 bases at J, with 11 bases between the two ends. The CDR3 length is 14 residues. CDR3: CASSLDGLSGELFF. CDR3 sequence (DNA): TGCGCCAGCAGCTTGGATGGGTTGAGTGGGGAGCTGTTTTTT.

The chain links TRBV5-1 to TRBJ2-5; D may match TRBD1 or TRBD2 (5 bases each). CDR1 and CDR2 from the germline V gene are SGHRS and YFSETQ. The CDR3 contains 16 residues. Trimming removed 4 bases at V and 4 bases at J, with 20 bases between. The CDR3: CASSRAPGTMGETQYF. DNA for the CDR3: TGCGCCAGCAGCCGCGCCCCCGGGACGATGGGAGAGACCCAGTACTTC.

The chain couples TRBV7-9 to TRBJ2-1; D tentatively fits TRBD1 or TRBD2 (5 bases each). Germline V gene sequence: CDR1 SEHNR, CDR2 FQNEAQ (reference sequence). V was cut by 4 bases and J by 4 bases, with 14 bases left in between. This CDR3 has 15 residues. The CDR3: CASSSRRDGYNEQFF. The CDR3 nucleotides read TGTGCCAGCAGCTCAAGACGGGACGGGTACAATGAGCAGTTCTTC.

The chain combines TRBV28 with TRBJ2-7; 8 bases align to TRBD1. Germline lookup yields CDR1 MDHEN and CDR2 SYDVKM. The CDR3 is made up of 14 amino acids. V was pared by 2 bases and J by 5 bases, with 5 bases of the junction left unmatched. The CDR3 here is CASSLTTGVHEQYF. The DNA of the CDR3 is TGTGCCAGCAGTTTAACGACAGGGGTCCACGAGCAGTACTTC. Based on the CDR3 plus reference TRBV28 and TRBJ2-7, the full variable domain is DVKVTQSSRYLVKRTGEKVFLECVQDMDHENMFWYRQDPGLGLRLIYFSYDVKMKEKGDIPEGYSVSREKKERFSLILESASTNQTSMYLCASSLTTGVHEQYFGPGTRLTVT.

The CDR3 nucleotides are TGCGCCAGCAGCGGAGACAACATTCAGTACTTC. Its translation: CASSGDNIQYF. This chain joins TRBV5-1 and TRBJ2-4; D not certain. The CDR3 runs to 11 residues. Deletions cut 4 bases from V and 7 bases from J, with 6 bases between. Germline CDR1 reads SGHRS; CDR2 reads YFSETQ.

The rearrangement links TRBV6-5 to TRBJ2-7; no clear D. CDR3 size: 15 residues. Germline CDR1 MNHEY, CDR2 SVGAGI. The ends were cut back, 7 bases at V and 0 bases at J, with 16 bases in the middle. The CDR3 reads CASKGSLALSYEQYF. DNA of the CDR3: TGTGCCAGCAAGGGTTCCCTGGCCCTCTCCTACGAGCAGTACTTC.

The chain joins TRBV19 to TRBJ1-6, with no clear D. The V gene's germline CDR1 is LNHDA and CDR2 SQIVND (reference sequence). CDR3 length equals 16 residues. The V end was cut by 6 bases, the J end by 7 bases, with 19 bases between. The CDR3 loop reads CASRINPSSGNSPLHF. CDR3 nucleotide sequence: TGTGCCAGTAGGATAAACCCGTCTTCGGGAAATTCACCCCTCCACTTT. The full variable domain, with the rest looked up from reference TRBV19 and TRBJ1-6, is DGGITQSPKYLFRKEGQNVTLSCEQNLNHDAMYWYRQDPGQGLRLIYYSQIVNDFQKGDIAEGYSVSREKKESFPLTVTSAQKNPTAFYLCASRINPSSGNSPLHFGNGTRLTVT.

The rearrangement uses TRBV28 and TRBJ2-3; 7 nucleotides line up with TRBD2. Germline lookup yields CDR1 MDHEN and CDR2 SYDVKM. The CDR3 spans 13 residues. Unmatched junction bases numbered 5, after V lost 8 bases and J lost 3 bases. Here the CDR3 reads CASSWEGTDTQYF. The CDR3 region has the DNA TGTGCCAGCTCGTGGGAGGGAACAGATACGCAGTATTTT.

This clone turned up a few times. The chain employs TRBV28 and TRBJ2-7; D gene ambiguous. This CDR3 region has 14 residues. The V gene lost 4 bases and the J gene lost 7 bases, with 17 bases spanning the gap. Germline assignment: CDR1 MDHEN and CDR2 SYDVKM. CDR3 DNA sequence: TGTGCCAGCAGTTACCGGTCCCCCCTGGGAGAGCAGTACTTC. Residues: CASSYRSPLGEQYF. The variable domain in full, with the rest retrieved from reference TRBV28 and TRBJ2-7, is DVKVTQSSRYLVKRTGEKVFLECVQDMDHENMFWYRQDPGLGLRLIYFSYDVKMKEKGDIPEGYSVSREKKERFSLILESASTNQTSMYLCASSYRSPLGEQYFGPGTRLTVT.

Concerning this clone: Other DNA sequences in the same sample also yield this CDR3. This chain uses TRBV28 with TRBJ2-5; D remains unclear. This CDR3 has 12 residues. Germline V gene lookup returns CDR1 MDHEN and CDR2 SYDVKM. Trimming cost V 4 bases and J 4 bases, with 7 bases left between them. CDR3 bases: TGTGCCAGCAGTTCCGGCTTAGAGACCCAGTACTTC. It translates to CASSSGLETQYF.